The entry that follows covers one TCR beta chain sequence. CD8 cells classed as naive were CD45RO-negative and positively selected for CCR7, excluding terminally differentiated effector memory CD45RA+ cells. This CDR3 is built from 13 residues. Trimming took 5 bases from V and 6 from J, leaving 13 bases between them. The germline V gene encodes CDR1 MNHNY and CDR2 SVGAGI (reference sequence). This record comes from a study of shared clonotypes between healthy human individuals. Study details: Each donor's CD4 naive and CD4 memory cells filled three plates apiece, CD8 naive two, and CD8 memory one.

Deep-level settings were used for running the assay. Original data processing: Owing to the provision of junction-only sequences devoid of quality scores by immunoSEQ, filtering differed. Clones were read by immunoSEQ multiplex PCR, and TCRdb kept only the in-frame ones, dropping some. Clonal size and the V and J genes are those of that table, whereas D and trimming came from the DNA. The sample lists roughly 2,000,000 clones, about 94% occurring once. Input material: naive CD8+ T cells sorted from blood. The chain combines TRBV6-6 with TRBJ1-1; TRBD1 might be the D (6 bases). This TCR came from a man aged 18-30 years in good health. The CDR3 reads CASSTSGAPEAFF. CDR3 in DNA: TGTGCCAGCAGTACCTCGGGGGCCCCTGAAGCTTTCTTT.